This T cell receptor beta chain was found in a study of identifying expanded T cells in peripheral blood. The study, taken as a whole, reports: Technical replicates showed roughly 1.2 changed clones; approximately 2 weeks 15 to 20; four weeks 19.

Germline-derived CDR1 and CDR2 are LGHNA and YSLEER. Between the trimmed V and J ends, which lost 6 bases and 7 bases, there was a span of 13 bases. The CDR3 has 14 amino acids. The assay was immunoSEQ multiplex PCR, and TCRdb's table has in-frame clones only and misses some. Of approximately 110,000 clones in the sample, around 89% were seen once. As concerns this clone: Its antigen is not identified.

Sequencing used blood. V usage is TRBV4-3 and J usage is TRBJ1-6; D perhaps matches TRBD1 (5 bases). This sequence was found in a person aged 18 to 75 in good health. This CDR3 reads CASSMKKGNSPLHF. CDR3 DNA: TGCGCCAGCAGTATGAAAAAGGGGAATTCACCCCTCCACTTT.